Shown below are 6 T cell receptor beta chains from a single sample sequenced in a study of T cell responses to AZD1222 COVID-19 vaccine. This table comes from immunoSEQ multiplex PCR, and its TCRdb copy is limited to in-frame clones, with some not included. The sample lists 150,000 to 200,000 clones, around 93% seen once, with roughly 10% in the top ten. Specimen: peripheral blood, collected on day 0 of AZD1222 vaccination. The receptors were sampled from an adult in good health.

The chain carries TRBV5-1 and TRBJ2-3; 10 positions agree with TRBD1. Germline values: CDR1 SGHRS, CDR2 YFSETQ. CDR3 length equals 16 residues. With V trimmed by 4 bases and J by 3 bases, 8 bases remained unmatched. The CDR3 nucleotides are TGCGCCAGCAGCCCCCCGGACAGGGGGGAAACAGATACGCAGTATTTT. Translated, it gives CASSPPDRGETDTQYF. Complete variable domain (other parts from reference TRBV5-1 and TRBJ2-3): KAGVTQTPRYLIKTRGQQVTLSCSPISGHRSVSWYQQTPGQGLQFLFEYFSETQRNKGNFPGRFSGRQFSNSRSEMNVSTLELGDSALYLCASSPPDRGETDTQYFGPGTRLTVL.

This sequence joins TRBV6-5 and TRBJ1-6; 7 bases are shared with TRBD1. CDR1 and CDR2 from the germline V gene are MNHEY and SVGAGI. V gave up 4 bases and J gave up 5 bases; unmatched junction bases: 5. The length of the CDR3 is 15 residues. The CDR3 nucleotides are TGTGCCAGCAGTTCCCACAGGGGCAATAATTCACCCCTCCACTTT. It yields the protein CASSSHRGNNSPLHF.

This chain connects TRBV19 to TRBJ1-4; no definite D call. Deletions cut 5 bases from V and 0 bases from J, with 7 bases between. Germline lookup yields CDR1 LNHDA and CDR2 SQIVND (reference sequence). The CDR3 is 14 residues long. The CDR3 reads CASSSVATNEKLFF. The CDR3 DNA sequence: TGTGCCAGTAGTTCGGTTGCAACTAATGAAAAACTGTTTTTT. Drawing the rest from reference TRBV19 and TRBJ1-4, the complete variable domain is DGGITQSPKYLFRKEGQNVTLSCEQNLNHDAMYWYRQDPGQGLRLIYYSQIVNDFQKGDIAEGYSVSREKKESFPLTVTSAQKNPTAFYLCASSSVATNEKLFFGSGTQLSVL.

A note on this clone: An end of the junction differs from the germline gene, which may be a read error. The chain employs TRBV6-1 and TRBJ2-1, with TRBD2 matching over 7 bases. CDR1 MNHNS and CDR2 SASEGT come from the germline V gene. There are 16 residues in the CDR3. The CDR3 DNA reads TGTGCCAGCAGGGAAGCCGGGACTACTTCCTACAATGAGCAGTTCTTC. It codes for CASREAGTTSYNEQFF.

V and J are TRBV28 and TRBJ2-7, with D possibly TRBD2 on 6 matching bases. The CDR3 extends over 14 amino acids. Trimming pared 7 bases from V and 2 bases from J, leaving 15 bases between. Germline lookup yields CDR1 MDHEN and CDR2 SYDVKM. CDR3 sequence: CASTLTGVPYEQYF. CDR3 DNA sequence: TGTGCCAGCACCCTAACGGGGGTCCCCTACGAGCAGTACTTC.

The J gene is TRBJ2-1, the V gene TRBV7-9; 10 bases are shared with TRBD1. Germline CDR1 is SEHNR and CDR2 is FQNEAQ (reference sequence). This CDR3 has 14 residues. V trimming: 3 bases; J trimming: 6 bases; junction bases outside the gene matches: 2. CDR3 in amino acids: CASSFGTGVNEQFF. Written as DNA, the CDR3 is TGTGCCAGCAGCTTCGGGACAGGGGTCAATGAGCAGTTCTTC. Supplemented by reference TRBV7-9 and TRBJ2-1, the full variable domain reads DTGVSQNPRHKITKRGQNVTFRCDPISEHNRLYWYRQTLGQGPEFLTYFQNEAQLEKSRLLSDRFSAERPKGSFSTLEIQRTEQGDSAMYLCASSFGTGVNEQFFGPGTRLTVL.